The present T cell receptor beta chain was sequenced within a study of blood T cells in healthy people across ages. Study-wide results and limits: The CMV status of each donor remained undetermined, and this could have confounded shifts in expanded clonotypes. The study found more naive CD4+ cells and higher diversity in long-lived than aged donors.

Per-sample PBMC isolation yielded at least 6 million cells. PCR was performed a second time for roughly 7 to 11 cycles using a sample-barcoded 5' primer and a J-beta primer mix. In TCRdb, the 5' RACE reads were re-called with MiXCR into one record per CDR3 protein. Among more than 1 million distinct CDR3 sequences listed, over 35% were seen once. This clonotype was seen once. Its antigen is not known. This CDR3 is built from 17 residues. Trimming pared 4 bases from V and 4 bases from J, leaving 21 bases between. Germline V gene data show CDR1 as MGHRA and CDR2 as YSYEKL. V usage is TRBV4-1 and J usage is TRBJ2-3, with D perhaps assigned TRBD1 or TRBD2 (5 bases each). This TCR was recovered from a woman aged 60-75 years in good health. The sequencing sample was made of blood. As DNA, the CDR3 is TGCGCCAGCAGCCCCCTTATCAGGGAGAGTTTGGCAGATACGCAGTATTTT. It is translated as CASSPLIRESLADTQYF.